The 10 T cell receptor beta chains below were found in one sample sequenced in a study of OX40 agonist ivuxolimab in advanced cancers. Method: immunoSEQ multiplex PCR; TCRdb's copy keeps in-frame clones and lacks some. Of 85,000 to 100,000 clones listed, roughly 94% are singletons. The input for sequencing was CD4+ or CD8+ T cells sorted from blood, taken in a trial of the OX40 agonist ivuxolimab. The receptors stem from an adult with an advanced solid tumor such as melanoma, head and neck, liver or kidney cancer.

The V call is TRBV27, the J call TRBJ2-7, with D perhaps matching TRBD2 (5 bases). Germline V gene lookup returns CDR1 MNHEY and CDR2 SMNVEV (reference sequence). This CDR3 has 15 residues. V was pared by 2 bases and J by 3 bases, with 14 bases between. Here the CDR3 DNA reads TGTGCCAGCAGTTTACGGACTCCCCCTTTCTACGAGCAGTACTTC. It yields the protein CASSLRTPPFYEQYF.

This rearrangement joins TRBV6-1 to TRBJ2-1; 14 bases are a match to TRBD2. The CDR3 runs 16 residues. Germline V CDR1 and CDR2: MNHNS, SASEGT. V shed 4 bases, J shed 8 bases, and the junction held 7 bases outside the gene matches. CDR3 residues: CASSARLAGGFHEQFF. In nucleotides, the CDR3 is TGTGCCAGCAGTGCGAGACTAGCGGGAGGGTTCCATGAGCAGTTCTTC.

V and J are TRBV7-2 and TRBJ1-4, with D perhaps TRBD1 (6 bases). Trimming shortened V by 0 bases and J by 10 bases, and 15 bases separated the two germline ends. Per the germline V gene, CDR1 is SGHTA and CDR2 is FQGNSA. CDR3 length equals 15 residues. CDR3 nucleotide sequence: TGTGCCAGCAGCTTAGCTGGGGGACAAACGGGAAAACTGTTTTTT. It is translated as CASSLAGGQTGKLFF.

V is TRBV6-5 and J is TRBJ1-1; D gene uncertain. V lost 2 bases and J lost 5, with 12 bases in between. CDR1 is MNHEY, CDR2 SVGAGI, per germline. There are 14 residues in the CDR3. The CDR3 region is CASSYRLDKTEAFF. The CDR3 DNA is TGTGCCAGCAGTTACCGACTAGACAAAACTGAAGCTTTCTTT.

V gene TRBV7-9 combines with J gene TRBJ2-7, with TRBD2 matching over 10 bases. The CDR3 spans 15 residues. Looked up from germline, CDR1 is SEHNR and CDR2 is FQNEAQ (reference sequence). J was trimmed by 2 bases and V by 2 bases; bases with no gene match: 3. CDR3 DNA sequence: TGTGCCAGCAGCTTACGAAGCGGGGGGGCCTACGAGCAGTACTTC. This encodes CASSLRSGGAYEQYF.

V is TRBV11-2 and J is TRBJ2-1; D not certain. Germline-derived CDR1 and CDR2 are SGHAT and FQNNGV. This CDR3 contains 13 residues. Trimming pared 4 bases from V and 9 bases from J, leaving 13 bases between. Here the CDR3 DNA reads TGTGCCAGCAGCTCCTGGCAGGCGAGTGAGCAGTTCTTC. Translated: CASSSWQASEQFF. Complete variable domain (other parts from reference TRBV11-2 and TRBJ2-1): EAGVAQSPRYKIIEKRQSVAFWCNPISGHATLYWYQQILGQGPKLLIQFQNNGVVDDSQLPKDRFSAERLKGVDSTLKIQPAKLEDSAVYLCASSSWQASEQFFGPGTRLTVL.

The CDR3 sequence is CASSYQRGREVYEQYF. The CDR3 nucleotides read TGCGCCAGCAGCTATCAAAGGGGGCGGGAGGTCTACGAGCAGTACTTC. This rearrangement joins TRBV4-1 to TRBJ2-7; possible D gene TRBD2, 8 bases. This CDR3 is 16 amino acids long. V was trimmed by 5 bases and J by 3 bases, leaving 20 bases between them. Germline CDR1 reads MGHRA; CDR2 reads YSYEKL.

The DNA for the CDR3 is TGTGCCTGGAGTCCCCTGGCTAGCGGGAATTCCGCAGATACGCAGTATTTT. Translated, it gives CAWSPLASGNSADTQYF. The chain carries TRBV30 and TRBJ2-3; 9 positions agree with TRBD2. CDR1 and CDR2 (germline): GTSNPN, SVGIG (reference sequence). The CDR3 sequence is 17 residues long. V gave up 2 bases and J gave up 4 bases; unmatched junction bases: 13.

The J gene is TRBJ2-5, the V gene TRBV19; D ambiguous. Germline loops: CDR1 LNHDA, CDR2 SQIVND (reference sequence). The V gene lost 5 bases and the J gene lost 3 bases, with 7 bases spanning the gap. The CDR3 sequence is 12 residues long. As DNA, the CDR3 is TGTGCCAGTAGTCCAAGGAAAGAGACCCAGTACTTC. Residues: CASSPRKETQYF.

A single count supports this clone. The CDR3 DNA reads as TGTGCCAGCAGTGAACCCCCAGGGAGGGGCACCGGGGAGCTGTTTTTT. Its translation: CASSEPPGRGTGELFF. The chain is built from TRBV25-1 and TRBJ2-2, with 7 bases fitting TRBD2. There are 16 residues in the CDR3. J gave up 4 bases and V 2 bases, and 7 bases lay outside the gene matches. CDR1 is MGHDK and CDR2 is SYGVNS in the germline V gene.